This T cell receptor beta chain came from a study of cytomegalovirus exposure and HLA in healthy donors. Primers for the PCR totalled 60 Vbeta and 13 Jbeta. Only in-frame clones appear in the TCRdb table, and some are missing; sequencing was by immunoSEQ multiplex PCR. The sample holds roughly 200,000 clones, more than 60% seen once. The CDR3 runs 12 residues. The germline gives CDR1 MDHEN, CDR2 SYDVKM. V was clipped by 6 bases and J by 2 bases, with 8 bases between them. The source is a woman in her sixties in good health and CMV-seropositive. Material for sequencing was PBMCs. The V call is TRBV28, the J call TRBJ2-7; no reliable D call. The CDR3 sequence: CASSLTPYEQYF. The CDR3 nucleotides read TGTGCCAGCAGCCTTACTCCCTACGAGCAGTACTTC.